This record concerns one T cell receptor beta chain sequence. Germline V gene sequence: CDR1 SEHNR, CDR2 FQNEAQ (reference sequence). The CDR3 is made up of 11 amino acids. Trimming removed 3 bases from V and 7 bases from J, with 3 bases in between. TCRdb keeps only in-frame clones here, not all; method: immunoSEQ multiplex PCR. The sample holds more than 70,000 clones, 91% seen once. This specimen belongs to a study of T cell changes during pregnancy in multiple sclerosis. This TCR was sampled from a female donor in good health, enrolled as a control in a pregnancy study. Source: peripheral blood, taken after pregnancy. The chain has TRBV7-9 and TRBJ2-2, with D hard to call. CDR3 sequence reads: CASSFGGELFF. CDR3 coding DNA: TGTGCCAGCAGCTTCGGCGGGGAGCTGTTTTTT.